This T cell receptor beta chain was identified in a study of CD8+ T cells in alopecia areata. Study background: Treated patients swallowed 5 to 10 mg of oral tofacitinib twice daily. Tofacitinib therapy took 6 to 18 months; 6 months off drug came after.

cDNA serving as the sequencing template came from extracted, reverse transcribed RNA. Measured with immunoSEQ multiplex PCR; TCRdb has only the in-frame clones, and not every one. The data hold around 140,000 clones, with about 60% observed a single time. The CDR3 length is 15 residues. V lost 5 bases and J lost 5; bases outside the gene matches: 11. Germline values: CDR1 MNHEY, CDR2 SMNVEV (reference sequence). Punch biopsies of lesional scalp, plus peripheral blood, were taken from alopecia areata patients. Material: CD4+ T cells sorted from blood, obtained at week 0. The chain uses TRBV27 and TRBJ1-1, with 7 bases lining up with TRBD1. The TCR originated in a human donor with alopecia areata. CDR3 DNA: TGTGCCAGCAGTAGCCCCAGACAGGGCCGAACTGAAGCTTTCTTT. The encoded protein is CASSSPRQGRTEAFF.